The table lists the clone carrying this T cell receptor beta chain with many counts. The antigen remains unidentified. The CDR3 loop spans 14 amino acids. V was trimmed by 4 bases and J by 7 bases, leaving 14 bases between them. Per the germline V gene, CDR1 is SGHNT and CDR2 is YENEEA. TCRdb reanalysed the 5' RACE reads using MiXCR and keeps one entry per CDR3 protein. Of tens of thousands of distinct CDR3 sequences in the sample, approximately 9.5% are singletons; the top ten hold just under 6%. The data originate from a study of early T cells in non-severe SARS-CoV-2 infection. As for the study in general: Alpha and beta chains were unpaired, from unsorted whole-blood bulk RNA. Whole-study findings and limits: Sequences matched to VDJdb favored anti-spike CD8 responses, while private and CD4 specificities were missed.

The rearrangement links TRBV11-3 to TRBJ2-1, with unresolved D. The source material was whole blood. This receptor was obtained from an adult who was a healthcare worker with PCR-confirmed SARS-CoV-2 infection or an uninfected control (not recorded which). The CDR3 loop is CASSSGERRNEQFF. The CDR3 region has the DNA TGTGCCAGCAGCTCGGGCGAGAGACGGAATGAGCAGTTCTTC. Filled out from reference TRBV11-3 and TRBJ2-1, the complete variable domain reads EAGVVQSPRYKIIEKKQPVAFWCNPISGHNTLYWYLQNLGQGPELLIRYENEEAVDDSQLPKDRFSAERLKGVDSTLKIQPAELGDSAVYLCASSSGERRNEQFFGPGTRLTVL.